The clone carrying this TCR beta chain was counted between two and nine times. No antigen is known for it. For the diagnoses, clinical symptoms, serum thyroxine and TRAb, thyroid ultrasound and orbital computed tomography were used. V gave up 4 bases and J gave up 5 bases, with 3 bases separating them. The CDR3 is 11 residues long. The germline gives CDR1 SGHVS, CDR2 FNYEAQ. Amplification targeted TCR beta CDR3 regions from RNA transcripts. RT-PCR in the first round (using the HTBI primer set) targeted the TCR CDR3. TCRdb fed the multiplex PCR reads into MiXCR, producing one record per CDR3 protein. The sample gives fewer than 30,000 distinct CDR3 sequences, around 54% of which show up once; under 30% is in the top ten. This sample stems from a study of T cells in Graves' hyperthyroidism and ophthalmopathy. In the study overall: Blood from the periphery was taken at initial diagnosis, before any treatment.

Study results and limitations: A 13 V-J signature model discriminated ophthalmopathy versus stable hyperthyroidism.

This receptor was obtained from a middle-aged woman with Graves' hyperthyroidism that later progressed to Graves' ophthalmopathy. This chain connects TRBV7-6 to TRBJ2-1; no firm D call. The specimen was blood. In nucleotides, the CDR3 is TGTGCCAGCAGCTGGAACAATGAGCAGTTCTTC. Translation gives CASSWNNEQFF.